The TCR beta chain under discussion was sequenced for a study of PD-L1 blockade in urothelial cancer. Across the whole study: Blood yielded a median of 141,255 T cells per sample.

CDR1 is MDHEN, CDR2 SYDVKM, per germline. Trimming removed 9 bases at V and 6 bases at J, with 12 bases between. This CDR3 contains 11 residues. The repertoire was sequenced with immunoSEQ multiplex PCR; TCRdb's copy has only in-frame clones and lacks some. The sample contains about 88,000 clones, approximately 90% of which appear only once. Sequencing was performed on PBMCs, taken around atezolizumab (anti-PD-L1) treatment. The J gene is TRBJ2-7, the V gene TRBV28; TRBD2 might be the D (6 bases). This TCR was sampled from a man between 60 and 75 years old with urothelial cancer. CDR3 sequence: CASSGSREQYF. In DNA, the CDR3 is TGTGCCAGTTCCGGGAGCCGCGAGCAGTACTTC.